This T cell receptor (beta chain) was identified during a study of response to subunit inactivated influenza vaccine. Using its own MiXCR run on the RT-PCR reads, TCRdb lists one record per CDR3 protein. The profile shows more than 450,000 distinct CDR3 sequences, over 9% of them singletons. CDR1 is LGHDT and CDR2 is YNNKEL in the germline V gene (reference sequence). The CDR3 contains 15 residues. Deletions cut 1 base from V and 6 bases from J, with 10 bases between. These data were also reused for a study on T cells expressing NK-cell markers. That study adds: Making the TCR beta cDNA relied on 5'RACE template switching with UMIs. These clonotypes also led the CD3+CD56-NKG2C+ fraction in a few donors.

This TCR was recovered from a man in his fifties or sixties who received an inactivated influenza vaccine. This chain joins TRBV3-1 and TRBJ1-6, with D unclear. Sequencing used PBMCs from blood, obtained on the day of vaccination. The CDR3 bases are TGTGCCAGCAGCCAAGTGACGGCGGTTAATTCACCCCTCCACTTT. This translates into CASSQVTAVNSPLHF. The whole variable domain, filled in from reference TRBV3-1 and TRBJ1-6, reads DTAVSQTPKYLVTQMGNDKSIKCEQNLGHDTMYWYKQDSKKFLKIMFSYNNKELIINETVPNRFSPKSPDKAHLNLHINSLELGDSAVYFCASSQVTAVNSPLHFGNGTRLTVT.